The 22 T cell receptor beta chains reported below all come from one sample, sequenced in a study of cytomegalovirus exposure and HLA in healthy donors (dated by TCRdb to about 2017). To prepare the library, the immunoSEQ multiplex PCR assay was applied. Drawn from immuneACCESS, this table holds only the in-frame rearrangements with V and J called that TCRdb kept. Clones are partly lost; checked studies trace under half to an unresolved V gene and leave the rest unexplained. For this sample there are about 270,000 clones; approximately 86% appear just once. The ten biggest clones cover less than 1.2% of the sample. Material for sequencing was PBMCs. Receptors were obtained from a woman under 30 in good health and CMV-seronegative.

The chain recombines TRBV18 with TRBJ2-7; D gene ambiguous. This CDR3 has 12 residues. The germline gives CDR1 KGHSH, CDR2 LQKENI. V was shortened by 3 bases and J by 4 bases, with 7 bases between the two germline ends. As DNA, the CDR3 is TGTGCCAGCTCACCGAGATCATACGAGCAGTACTTC. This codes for CASSPRSYEQYF.

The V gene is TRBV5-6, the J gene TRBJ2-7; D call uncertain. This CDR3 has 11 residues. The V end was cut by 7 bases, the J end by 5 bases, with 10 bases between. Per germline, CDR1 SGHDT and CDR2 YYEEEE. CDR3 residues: CASCQGDEQYF. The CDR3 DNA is TGTGCCAGCTGTCAAGGAGACGAGCAGTACTTC.

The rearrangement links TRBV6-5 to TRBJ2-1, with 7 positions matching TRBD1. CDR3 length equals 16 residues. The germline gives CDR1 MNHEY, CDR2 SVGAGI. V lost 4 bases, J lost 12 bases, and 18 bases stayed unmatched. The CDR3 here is CASSSENRGARFVQFF. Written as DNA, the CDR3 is TGTGCCAGCAGTTCCGAAAACAGGGGAGCTCGCTTCGTGCAGTTCTTC.

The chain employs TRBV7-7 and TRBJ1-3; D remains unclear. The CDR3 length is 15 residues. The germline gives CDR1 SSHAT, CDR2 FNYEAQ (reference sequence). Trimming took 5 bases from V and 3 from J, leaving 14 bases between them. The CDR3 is CASSPTDTLGNTIYF. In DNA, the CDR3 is TGTGCCAGCAGCCCTACAGATACCCTTGGAAACACCATATATTTT.

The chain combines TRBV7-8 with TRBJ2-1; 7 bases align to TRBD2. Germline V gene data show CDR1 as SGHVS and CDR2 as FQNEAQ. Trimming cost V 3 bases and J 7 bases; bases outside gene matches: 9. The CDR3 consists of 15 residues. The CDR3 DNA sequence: TGTGCCAGCAGCTTCTCGACTAGCCCCGGGAATGAGCAGTTCTTC. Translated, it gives CASSFSTSPGNEQFF.

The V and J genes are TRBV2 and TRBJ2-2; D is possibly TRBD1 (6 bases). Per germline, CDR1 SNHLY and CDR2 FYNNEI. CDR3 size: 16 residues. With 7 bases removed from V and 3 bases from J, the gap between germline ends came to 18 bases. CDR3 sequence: CASTFTGLDDTGELFF. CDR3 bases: TGTGCCAGCACCTTTACAGGGTTGGATGACACCGGGGAGCTGTTTTTT.

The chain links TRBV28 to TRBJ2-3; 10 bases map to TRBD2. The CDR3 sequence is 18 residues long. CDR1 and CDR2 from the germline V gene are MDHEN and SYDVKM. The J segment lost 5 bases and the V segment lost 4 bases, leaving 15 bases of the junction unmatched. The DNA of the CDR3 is TGTGCCAGCAGTTGGGAAGCGGGGGGGCCGAGGATACAAGATACGCAGTATTTT. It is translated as CASSWEAGGPRIQDTQYF.

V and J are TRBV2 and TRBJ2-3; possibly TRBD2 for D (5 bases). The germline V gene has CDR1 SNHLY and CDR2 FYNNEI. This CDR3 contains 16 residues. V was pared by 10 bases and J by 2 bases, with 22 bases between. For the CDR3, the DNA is TGTGCCACCAAGTATGGTATAGCGCGGTCCACAGATACGCAGTATTTT. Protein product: CATKYGIARSTDTQYF.

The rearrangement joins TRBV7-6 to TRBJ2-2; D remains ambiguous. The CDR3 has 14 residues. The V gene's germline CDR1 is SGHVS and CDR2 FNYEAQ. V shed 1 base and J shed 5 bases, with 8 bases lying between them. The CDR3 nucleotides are TGTGCCAGCAGCTTAGGTTTCCAGACCGGGGAGCTGTTTTTT. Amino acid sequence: CASSLGFQTGELFF.

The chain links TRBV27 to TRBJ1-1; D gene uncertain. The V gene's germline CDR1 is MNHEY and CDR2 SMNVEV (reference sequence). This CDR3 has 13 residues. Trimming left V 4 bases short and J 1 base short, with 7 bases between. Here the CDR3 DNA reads TGTGCCAGCAGTTACTTGCGGAACACTGAAGCTTTCTTT. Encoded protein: CASSYLRNTEAFF.

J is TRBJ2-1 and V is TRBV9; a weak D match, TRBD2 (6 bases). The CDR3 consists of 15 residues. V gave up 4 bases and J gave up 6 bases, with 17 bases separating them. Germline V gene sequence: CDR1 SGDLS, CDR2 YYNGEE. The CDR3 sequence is CASSFNTGSFNEQFF. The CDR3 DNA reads TGTGCCAGCAGCTTTAATACCGGGAGCTTCAATGAGCAGTTCTTC.

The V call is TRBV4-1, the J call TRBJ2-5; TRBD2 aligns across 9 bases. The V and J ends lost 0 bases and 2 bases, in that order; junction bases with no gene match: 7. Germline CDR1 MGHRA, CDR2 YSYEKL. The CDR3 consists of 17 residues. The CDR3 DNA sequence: TGCGCCAGCAGCCAAGATCACGCGGGGGGGCCGCAAGAGACCCAGTACTTC. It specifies CASSQDHAGGPQETQYF.

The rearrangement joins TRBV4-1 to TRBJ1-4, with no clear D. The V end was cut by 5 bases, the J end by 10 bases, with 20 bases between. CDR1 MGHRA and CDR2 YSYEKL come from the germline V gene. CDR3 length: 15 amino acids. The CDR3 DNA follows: TGCGCCAGCAGCTTCGGCACCCGCGCTTCAGGAAAACTGTTTTTT. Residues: CASSFGTRASGKLFF.

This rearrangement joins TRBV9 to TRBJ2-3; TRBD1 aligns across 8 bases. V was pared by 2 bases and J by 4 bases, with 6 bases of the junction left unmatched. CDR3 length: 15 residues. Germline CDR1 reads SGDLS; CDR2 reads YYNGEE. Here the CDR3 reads CASSVSGGAADTQYF. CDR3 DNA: TGTGCCAGCAGCGTCTCAGGGGGCGCAGCAGATACGCAGTATTTT.

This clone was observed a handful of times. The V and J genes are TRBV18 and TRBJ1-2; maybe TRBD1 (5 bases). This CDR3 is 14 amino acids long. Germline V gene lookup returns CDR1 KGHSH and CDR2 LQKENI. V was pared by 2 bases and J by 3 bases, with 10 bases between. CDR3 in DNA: TGTGCCAGCTCACCATATGGAGGGGACTATGGCTACACCTTC. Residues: CASSPYGGDYGYTF.

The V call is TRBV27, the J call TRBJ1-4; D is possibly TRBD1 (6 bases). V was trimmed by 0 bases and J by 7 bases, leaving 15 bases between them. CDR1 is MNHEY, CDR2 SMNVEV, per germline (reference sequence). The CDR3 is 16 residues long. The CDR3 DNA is TGTGCCAGCAGTTTATCCACAGGGAAGGGGACTGAAAAACTGTTTTTT. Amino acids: CASSLSTGKGTEKLFF.

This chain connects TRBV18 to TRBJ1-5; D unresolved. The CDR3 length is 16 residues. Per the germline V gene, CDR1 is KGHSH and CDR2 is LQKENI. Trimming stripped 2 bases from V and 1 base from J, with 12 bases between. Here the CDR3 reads CASSPISASSNQPQHF. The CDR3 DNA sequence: TGTGCCAGCTCACCAATCTCCGCAAGCAGCAATCAGCCCCAGCATTTT.

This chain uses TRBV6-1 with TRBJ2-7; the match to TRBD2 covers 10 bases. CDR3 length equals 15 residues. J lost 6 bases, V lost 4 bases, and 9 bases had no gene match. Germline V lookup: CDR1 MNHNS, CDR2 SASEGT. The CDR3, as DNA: TGTGCCAGCAGTGGAGGTTTAGCGGGAGGAGGCGAGCAGTACTTC. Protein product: CASSGGLAGGGEQYF.

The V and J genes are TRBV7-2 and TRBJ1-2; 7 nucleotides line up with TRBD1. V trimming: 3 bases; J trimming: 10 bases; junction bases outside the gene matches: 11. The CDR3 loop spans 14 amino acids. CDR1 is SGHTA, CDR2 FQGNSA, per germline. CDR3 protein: CASSFLGQATLYTF. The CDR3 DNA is TGTGCCAGCAGCTTTTTAGGACAGGCGACCCTCTACACCTTC.

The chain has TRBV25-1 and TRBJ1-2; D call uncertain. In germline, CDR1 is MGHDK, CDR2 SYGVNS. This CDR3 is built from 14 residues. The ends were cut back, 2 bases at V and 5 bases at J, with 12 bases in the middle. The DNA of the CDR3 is TGTGCCAGCAGTGAACAGCAGGACTTATATGGCTACACCTTC. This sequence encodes CASSEQQDLYGYTF.

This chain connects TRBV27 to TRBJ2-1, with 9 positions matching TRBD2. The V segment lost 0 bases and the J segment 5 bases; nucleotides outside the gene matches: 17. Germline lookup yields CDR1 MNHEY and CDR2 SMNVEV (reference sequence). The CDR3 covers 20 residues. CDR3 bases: TGTGCCAGCAGTTTATCATACCTGGGTAGCGGGAGTTTAGTGAACAATGAGCAGTTCTTC. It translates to CASSLSYLGSGSLVNNEQFF.

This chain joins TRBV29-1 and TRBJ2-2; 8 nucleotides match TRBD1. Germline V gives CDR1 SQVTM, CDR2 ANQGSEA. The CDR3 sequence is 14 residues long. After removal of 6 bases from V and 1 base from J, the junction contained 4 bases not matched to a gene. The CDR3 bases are TGCAGCGTCGACAGGGGCAAGAACACCGGGGAGCTGTTTTTT. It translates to CSVDRGKNTGELFF.